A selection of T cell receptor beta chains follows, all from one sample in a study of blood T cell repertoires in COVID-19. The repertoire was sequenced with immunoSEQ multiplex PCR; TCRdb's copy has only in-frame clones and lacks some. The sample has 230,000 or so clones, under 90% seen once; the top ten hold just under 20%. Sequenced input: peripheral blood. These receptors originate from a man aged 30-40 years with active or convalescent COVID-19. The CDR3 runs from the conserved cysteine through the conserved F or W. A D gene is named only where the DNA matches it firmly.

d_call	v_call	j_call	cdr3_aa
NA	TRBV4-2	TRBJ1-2	CASSPRGANYGYTF
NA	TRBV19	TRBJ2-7	CASSILARGSEQYF
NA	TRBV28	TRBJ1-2	CASSLRTAYGYTF
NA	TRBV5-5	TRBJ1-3	CASSSLQSRENTIYF
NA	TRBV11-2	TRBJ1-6	CASSLGGPGVNSPLHF
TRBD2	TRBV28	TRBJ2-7	CASSHGGGSYEQYF
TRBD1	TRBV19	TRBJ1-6	CASSTGGNSPLHF
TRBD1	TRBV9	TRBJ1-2	CASRATGQGAVDGYTF
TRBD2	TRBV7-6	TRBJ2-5	CASSGGPALAEETQYF
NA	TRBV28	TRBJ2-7	CASSLWVGTSSSYEQYF
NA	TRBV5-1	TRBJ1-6	CASSPSASSYNSPLHF
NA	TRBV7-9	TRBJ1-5	CASSLAAGPLQPQHF
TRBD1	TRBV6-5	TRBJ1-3	CASSTRQGSGNTIYF
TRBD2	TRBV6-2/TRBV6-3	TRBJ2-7	CASNPWREGTYEQYF
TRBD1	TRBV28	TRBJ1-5	CASTPPGQGNQPQHF
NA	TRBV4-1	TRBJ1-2	CASSQGTDPFYGYTF
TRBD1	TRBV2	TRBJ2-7	CASSEAGTGAGEQYF
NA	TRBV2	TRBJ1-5	CASSEGLKSNQPQHF
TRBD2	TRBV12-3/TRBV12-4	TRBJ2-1	CASRGLADNEQFF
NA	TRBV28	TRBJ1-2	CASSLSAGFYGYTF
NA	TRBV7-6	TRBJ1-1	CASSPTGTGTEAFF
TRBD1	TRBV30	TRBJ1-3	CAWIRGGAGGNTIYF
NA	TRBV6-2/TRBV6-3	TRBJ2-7	CASSYSREQYF
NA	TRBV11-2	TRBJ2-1	CASSPPSSYNEQFF
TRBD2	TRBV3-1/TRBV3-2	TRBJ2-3	CASTSGGLAGGGTDTQYF
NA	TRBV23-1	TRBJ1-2	CASSPRDYGYTF
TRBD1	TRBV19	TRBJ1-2	CASSTDRANYGYTF
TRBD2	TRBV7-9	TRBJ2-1	CASSLVRTSGSVEQFF
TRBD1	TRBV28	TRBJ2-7	CASSFLTGNHIYEQYF
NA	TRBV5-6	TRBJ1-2	CASSFRFPYGYTF
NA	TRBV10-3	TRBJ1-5	CAISEFDRSNQPQHF
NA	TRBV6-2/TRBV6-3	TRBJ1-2	CASSYSGGSGYTF
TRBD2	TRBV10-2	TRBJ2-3	CASTERGGTDTQYF
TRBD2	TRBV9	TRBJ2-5	CASSVGRSSGGWEETQYF
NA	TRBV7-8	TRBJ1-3	CASRNTSGNTIYF
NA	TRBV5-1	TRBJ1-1	CASQGNTEAFF
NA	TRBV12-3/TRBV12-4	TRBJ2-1	CASRKNRGNEQFF
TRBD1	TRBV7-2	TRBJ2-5	CASSASGTGGGETQYF
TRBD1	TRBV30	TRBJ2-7	CAWGGQGAMQEQYF
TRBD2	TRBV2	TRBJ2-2	CATAGRTSGTGELFF
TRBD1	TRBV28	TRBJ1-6	CASSSTGTANSPLHF
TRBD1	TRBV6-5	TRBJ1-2	CASSYPGQVYTF
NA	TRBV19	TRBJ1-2	CASSPRVETNYGYTF
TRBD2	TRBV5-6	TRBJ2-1	CASSLDGWSGGSYNEQFF
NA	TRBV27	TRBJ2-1	CASSPLTPRNNEQFF
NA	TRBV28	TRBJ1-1	CASTQGGEAFF
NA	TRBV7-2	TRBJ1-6	CASSLNRDGSPLHF
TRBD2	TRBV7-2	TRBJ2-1	CASSLRRTSEYNEQFF
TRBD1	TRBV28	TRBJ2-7	CASSPYGTGGGYEQYF
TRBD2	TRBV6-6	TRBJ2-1	CASRGVAPREFF
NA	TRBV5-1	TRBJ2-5	CASSTIQETQYF